The sequence of this T cell receptor beta chain was determined in a study of cytomegalovirus exposure and HLA in healthy donors. Trimming stripped 2 bases from V and 4 bases from J, with 11 bases between. The germline V gene has CDR1 LNHNV and CDR2 YYDKDF (reference sequence). There are 14 residues in the CDR3. The study's findings and limits: The study found most TCR sequences rare, yet found some public TCRs in many donors.

Nominally healthy donors provided the samples, though records likely missed some immune exposures. Vbeta (60) and Jbeta (13) primers were used in the PCR. Here immunoSEQ multiplex PCR was the method, and the copy in TCRdb shows in-frame clones only, minus some. Reported are about 130,000 clones; the ten largest clones contain 2%. Concerning this clone itself: Its antigen is as yet unknown.

Sequenced: PBMCs. This chain uses TRBV15 with TRBJ1-2; perhaps TRBD1 as D (5 bases). The TCR originated in a woman aged 55-70 years in good health and CMV-seronegative. CDR3 loop: CATSRQTAGYGYTF. Written as DNA, the CDR3 is TGTGCCACCAGCAGACAGACAGCCGGCTATGGCTACACCTTC. Using reference TRBV15 and TRBJ1-2 for the parts outside the CDR3, the full variable domain is DAMVIQNPRYQVTQFGKPVTLSCSQTLNHNVMYWYQQKSSQAPKLLFHYYDKDFNNEADTPDNFQSRRPNTSFCFLDIRSPGLGDTAMYLCATSRQTAGYGYTFGSGTRLTVV.